The next 11 T cell receptor beta chains were all read from a single sample in a study of T cells in women clearing cervical HPV infection. Profiling relied on immunoSEQ multiplex PCR, and the TCRdb table lists in-frame clones only, not all of them. The sample table sets out about 30,000 clones. Sequences were obtained from blood buffy coat. These TCRs come from a woman between 18 and 75 years old with a cervical HPV16 infection that either progressed to CIN3+ or cleared (not recorded which).

Notes on this clone: The read terminates 3 residues before the CDR3 end, so the remaining end is supplied by the germline J gene. The chain employs TRBV4-1 and TRBJ1-5; D unclear. This CDR3 is built from 14 residues. The germline V gene has CDR1 MGHRA and CDR2 YSYEKL. Trimming pared 0 bases from V and 3 bases from J, leaving 6 bases between. CDR3 DNA (partial): TGCGCCAGCAGCCAAGAAAACAACAATCAGCCC. Residues: CASSQENNNQP. The CDR3 reads in full as CASSQENNNQPQHF.

For this clone: The CDR3 end falls 3 residues outside the read, so it is completed with the germline J gene. J is TRBJ1-5 and V is TRBV7-9, with 7 bases aligning to TRBD1. Germline V gene sequence: CDR1 SEHNR, CDR2 FQNEAQ (reference sequence). This CDR3 has 13 amino acids. The trim removed 2 bases at V and 7 bases at J, leaving 2 bases unmatched. The CDR3 is CASSLQGEQPQHF. CDR3 DNA (partial): TGTGCCAGCAGCTTACAGGGGGAACAGCCC.

Note on this clone: The CDR3 end lies 3 residues beyond the end of the read and is filled in from the germline J gene. V usage is TRBV5-1 and J usage is TRBJ1-6; 11 bases align to TRBD1. CDR3 length: 17 amino acids. The ends lost 0 bases at V and 7 bases at J; junction bases unmatched: 6. CDR1 is SGHRS and CDR2 is YFSETQ in the germline V gene. Incomplete CDR3 DNA: TGCGCCAGCAGCTTGGATCCGGGACAGGGGGGGAATTCACCC. Translating gives CASSLDPGQGGNSP. The CDR3 in full is CASSLDPGQGGNSPLHF.

Comment on this clone: From the germline J gene comes the end of the CDR3, since the read stops 3 residues before it. The chain combines TRBV7-7 with TRBJ2-3; 8 bases map to TRBD2. Trimming removed 5 bases from V and 3 bases from J; junction bases left unmatched: 16. Germline CDR1 SSHAT, CDR2 FNYEAQ (reference sequence). The CDR3 length is 18 residues. The CDR3 bases that were read are TGTGCCAGCAGCCCTTACCCTCGGGGGGGGAAAGGTACAGATACG. It is translated as CASSPYPRGGKGTDT. The CDR3 in its entirety is CASSPYPRGGKGTDTQYF.

As to this clone: The missing CDR3 end, 3 residues past where the read stops, is filled in from the germline J gene. The genes are TRBV5-1 and TRBJ2-5; 11 bases agree with TRBD2. The CDR3 covers 15 residues. The germline V gene encodes CDR1 SGHRS and CDR2 YFSETQ. Trimming at V came to 4 bases and at J to 5 bases, leaving 7 bases not matched to a gene. CDR3 bases read: TGCGCCAGCAGCCAATTAGCGGGGGGGCTGGAGACC. Residues: CASSQLAGGLET. The entire CDR3 is CASSQLAGGLETQYF.

With regard to this clone: The read halts 3 residues ahead of the CDR3 end, with the missing end drawn from the germline J gene. The V call is TRBV7-8, the J call TRBJ2-1; D gene unclear. The CDR3 is 15 amino acids. V was cut by 2 bases and J by 4 bases, with 12 bases left in between. In germline, CDR1 is SGHVS, CDR2 FQNEAQ. CDR3 residues: CASSLSPGKYNEQFF. CDR3 DNA, as far as it was read: TGTGCCAGCAGCTTATCTCCAGGCAAGTACAATGAG.

About this clone itself: The read is 3 residues too short to cover the CDR3 end, so that end is filled in from the germline J gene. The gene calls are TRBV5-6 and TRBJ2-7, with D perhaps matching TRBD1 or TRBD2 (5 bases each). In germline, CDR1 is SGHDT, CDR2 YYEEEE. V was pared by 4 bases and J by 6 bases, with 20 bases between. This CDR3 contains 15 residues. Incomplete CDR3 DNA: TGTGCCAGCAGCCCCGAGGGGAGTAGCTGGGGCGAG. Translation: CASSPEGSSWGE. The entire CDR3 protein is CASSPEGSSWGEQYF.

About this clone itself: With the read ending 3 residues before the CDR3 end, the germline J gene is used to fill in that end. The chain links TRBV11-2 to TRBJ2-3; D is unclear. Deletions cut 0 bases from V and 7 bases from J, with 11 bases between. Germline V gene lookup returns CDR1 SGHAT and CDR2 FQNNGV. The length of the CDR3 is 14 residues. The DNA read from the CDR3 is TGTGCCAGCAGCTTAGATCCGCGGTGGAATACG. Translation gives CASSLDPRWNT. The whole CDR3 reads CASSLDPRWNTQYF.

In the case of this clone: Read coverage stops 3 residues before the CDR3 terminus; the germline J gene supplies the remainder. This chain connects TRBV20-1 to TRBJ2-2; maybe TRBD2 (6 bases). CDR1 and CDR2 (germline): DFQATT, SNEGSKA (reference sequence). The V end lost 5 bases, the J end lost 1 base, and 11 bases lay between the germline ends. The CDR3 extends over 14 amino acids. This CDR3 reads CSADPGLNTGELFF. CDR3 bases read: TGCAGTGCTGACCCGGGACTGAACACCGGGGAG.

CDR3 loop: CASSPPGTNANTGELFF. The DNA read from the CDR3 is TGTGCCAGCTCACCTCCCGGGACAAACGCGAACACCGGGGAG. The chain recombines TRBV18 with TRBJ2-2, with a weak D call TRBD1 (6 bases). With the read ending 3 residues before the CDR3 end, the germline J gene is used to fill in that end. From germline, CDR1 is KGHSH and CDR2 LQKENI. This CDR3 region has 17 residues. Trimming took 3 bases from V and 0 from J, leaving 14 bases between them.

As to this clone: The DNA ends 3 residues before the CDR3 does, and the rest of the CDR3 is filled in from the germline J gene. The gene calls are TRBV14 and TRBJ2-7, with D unresolved. The germline V gene encodes CDR1 SGHDN and CDR2 FVKESK. Deletions cut 2 bases from V and 6 bases from J, with 5 bases between. The CDR3 runs 11 residues. The CDR3 DNA, read in part, is TGTGCCAGCAGCCAAATTCGCGAG. It specifies CASSQIRE. The full CDR3 reads CASSQIREQYF.